The 18 T cell receptor beta chains below all came from one sample that was sequenced in a study of blood T cell repertoires in COVID-19. Using immunoSEQ multiplex PCR, the repertoire was profiled, and TCRdb retains in-frame clones only, with some absent. The profile shows around 130,000 clones, about 89% of them singletons. Specimen: peripheral blood. The receptors stem from a man in his forties or fifties with active or convalescent COVID-19.

This clone has a single count. The chain combines TRBV3-1 (or the pseudogene TRBV3-2) with TRBJ2-5; D remains unclear. This CDR3 has 15 residues. CDR1 is LGHDT and CDR2 is YNNKEL in the germline V gene (reference sequence). The ends were cut back, 1 base at V and 4 bases at J, with 13 bases in the middle. The CDR3 sequence: CASSQAARVRETQYF. The CDR3 nucleotides read TGTGCCAGCAGCCAAGCGGCTAGAGTGCGAGAGACCCAGTACTTC.

The chain carries TRBV7-8 and TRBJ1-4; the match to TRBD1 covers 9 bases. V lost 5 bases, J lost 4 bases, and 5 bases stayed unmatched. This CDR3 is 15 amino acids long. The germline V gene has CDR1 SGHVS and CDR2 FQNEAQ. The CDR3 sequence: CASSDTGGFNEKLFF. For the CDR3, the DNA is TGTGCCAGCAGCGATACAGGGGGCTTTAATGAAAAACTGTTTTTT.

The chain's CDR3 is CASSLSVRGPQHF. The CDR3 DNA reads TGTGCCAGCAGTTTATCCGTCAGGGGGCCCCAGCATTTT. The chain is built from TRBV12-3 or TRBV12-4 and TRBJ1-5, with D maybe TRBD1 (6 bases). V lost 2 bases, J lost 9 bases, and 11 bases lay in between. This CDR3 comprises 13 residues.

This sequence joins TRBV10-1 and TRBJ2-2; maybe TRBD1 (5 bases). Germline CDR1 WNHNN, CDR2 SYGVQD (reference sequence). The CDR3 runs 14 residues. V lost 2 bases, J lost 6 bases, and 10 bases lay in between. The CDR3 DNA is TGCGCCAGCAGTGAGGACAGTTCTCCCGGGGAGCTGTTTTTT. Protein: CASSEDSSPGELFF.

The J gene is TRBJ1-4, the V gene TRBV2; D gene unclear. This CDR3 comprises 16 residues. V was clipped by 5 bases and J by 10 bases, with 23 bases between them. Germline loops: CDR1 SNHLY, CDR2 FYNNEI. This chain's CDR3 is CASSTDVLEAEGKLFF. In DNA, the CDR3 is TGTGCCAGCAGTACCGACGTCTTGGAGGCTGAGGGAAAACTGTTTTTT.

The rearrangement links TRBV19 to TRBJ2-1, with 10 positions matching TRBD2. Germline-derived CDR1 and CDR2 are LNHDA and SQIVND (reference sequence). J lost 6 bases, V lost 5 bases, and 10 bases had no gene match. The CDR3 sequence is 16 residues long. The CDR3 sequence is CASSVLSGGHPNEQFF. CDR3 in DNA: TGTGCCAGTAGTGTCCTTAGCGGGGGGCACCCCAATGAGCAGTTCTTC.

The DNA of the CDR3 is TGTGCCAGCAGTGAAGGAAGGGCTAGCGGGAGGTCGGAGACCCAGTACTTC. Translating it yields CASSEGRASGRSETQYF. The chain links TRBV2 to TRBJ2-5; 11 bases fit TRBD2. In germline, CDR1 is SNHLY, CDR2 FYNNEI. J lost 5 bases, V lost 1 base, and 9 bases had no gene match. CDR3 length equals 17 residues.

The CDR3 spells CASSDREDLTGEQYF. The CDR3 nucleotides are TGTGCCAGTTCGGACAGGGAGGATCTTACGGGCGAGCAGTACTTC. The J gene is TRBJ2-7, the V gene TRBV19; TRBD1 matches at 8 bases. The CDR3 is 15 residues long. Germline V gene data show CDR1 as LNHDA and CDR2 as SQIVND (reference sequence). J lost 6 bases, V lost 8 bases, and 15 bases had no gene match. The complete variable domain, with remaining parts taken from reference TRBV19 and TRBJ2-7, reads DGGITQSPKYLFRKEGQNVTLSCEQNLNHDAMYWYRQDPGQGLRLIYYSQIVNDFQKGDIAEGYSVSREKKESFPLTVTSAQKNPTAFYLCASSDREDLTGEQYFGPGTRLTVT.

This chain connects TRBV6-5 to TRBJ2-7, with TRBD1 matching 12 bases. Germline CDR1 MNHEY, CDR2 SVGAGI. The ends lost 4 bases at V and 5 bases at J; junction bases unmatched: 6. The CDR3 is made up of 15 amino acids. Here the CDR3 DNA reads TGTGCCAGCAGTTTATCCGGGACAGGGGGCCACGAGCAGTACTTC. Residues: CASSLSGTGGHEQYF.

The chain couples TRBV6-6 to TRBJ1-3; tentatively, D is TRBD1 (6 bases). The V and J ends lost 10 bases and 0 bases respectively, with 19 bases between them. In germline, CDR1 is MNHNY, CDR2 SVGAGI (reference sequence). The CDR3 totals 16 residues. The DNA for the CDR3 is TGTGCCACCACGACAGGCCGAGGAGCCTCTGGAAACACCATATATTTT. Protein: CATTTGRGASGNTIYF.

The rearrangement uses TRBV4-1 and TRBJ1-2, with D maybe TRBD1 (5 bases). V was clipped by 0 bases and J by 5 bases, with 10 bases between them. CDR3 length equals 14 residues. Germline CDR1 is MGHRA and CDR2 is YSYEKL. The CDR3 DNA sequence: TGCGCCAGCAGCCAAGATCAGGGACTGTATGGCTACACCTTC. Its translation is CASSQDQGLYGYTF.

The CDR3 sequence: CASRPRGIPLMDTQYF. The CDR3 DNA follows: TGTGCCAGCCGGCCCAGGGGAATACCCCTGATGGATACGCAGTATTTT. This rearrangement joins TRBV19 to TRBJ2-3, with D perhaps matching TRBD1 (6 bases). This CDR3 contains 16 residues. Germline V CDR1 and CDR2: LNHDA, SQIVND (reference sequence). V was trimmed by 9 bases and J by 6 bases, leaving 25 bases between them.

This chain joins TRBV11-3 and TRBJ2-5; 7 nucleotides match TRBD1. The CDR3 consists of 14 residues. Germline V gene lookup returns CDR1 SGHNT and CDR2 YENEEA. V was clipped by 5 bases and J by 1 base; unmatched bases: 4. The CDR3 protein is CASSLTGTQETQYF. The CDR3 DNA is TGTGCCAGCAGCCTGACAGGGACCCAAGAGACCCAGTACTTC.

This sequence joins TRBV7-8 and TRBJ2-3; 9 nucleotides match TRBD2. V dropped 1 base and J dropped 6; count of bases not matched to a gene: 5. Looked up from germline, CDR1 is SGHVS and CDR2 is FQNEAQ. The CDR3 contains 15 residues. In DNA form, the CDR3 reads TGTGCCAGCAGCTTAGGGGGACTAGCATCTGATACGCAGTATTTT. Encoded protein: CASSLGGLASDTQYF.

The J gene is TRBJ1-1, the V gene TRBV5-6, with unresolved D. The CDR3 totals 13 residues. V was trimmed by 1 base and J by 1 base, leaving 5 bases between them. CDR1 and CDR2 (germline): SGHDT, YYEEEE. CDR3 loop: CASSLWANTEAFF. The CDR3 coding sequence is TGTGCCAGCAGCTTGTGGGCGAACACTGAAGCTTTCTTT.

The CDR3 coding sequence is TGTGCCAGTAGTATAGATCTGGAGGCCTACGAGCAGTACTTC. This gives the protein CASSIDLEAYEQYF. V is TRBV19 and J is TRBJ2-7, with D maybe TRBD2 (5 bases). The CDR3 is 14 amino acids. Germline CDR1 reads LNHDA; CDR2 reads SQIVND (reference sequence). The V gene lost 0 bases and the J gene lost 2 bases, with 8 bases spanning the gap.

The rearrangement joins TRBV3-1 (or the pseudogene TRBV3-2) to TRBJ2-5; possibly TRBD2 for D (6 bases). Looked up from germline, CDR1 is LGHDT and CDR2 is YNNKEL (reference sequence). CDR3 length: 16 amino acids. Deletions cut 4 bases from V and 3 bases from J, with 18 bases between. This chain's CDR3 is CASSRQSLWGEETQYF. The CDR3 nucleotides are TGTGCCAGCAGCCGCCAATCTTTGTGGGGGGAAGAGACCCAGTACTTC.

The chain employs TRBV6-5 and TRBJ1-3; D remains ambiguous. Deletions cut 7 bases from V and 9 bases from J, with 16 bases between. Germline assignment: CDR1 MNHEY and CDR2 SVGAGI. This CDR3 region has 13 residues. CDR3: CASNPVLGVTIYF. CDR3 nucleotide sequence: TGTGCCAGCAACCCAGTGCTGGGCGTCACCATATATTTT.